This passage covers 28 T cell receptor beta chains from one sample sequenced in a study of T-cell reconstitution after alpha-beta-depleted transplantation in children. Using unique molecular identifiers, the investigators prepared the TCRbeta library. Each CDR3 protein is one row after TCRdb ran MiXCR on the PCR reads. This table holds 500,000 to 600,000 distinct CDR3 sequences, around 19% found once. The sample in question was PBMCs from the stem cell graft donor, obtained from the stem cell graft. These receptors all stem from a human donor who donated a stem cell graft to a child with acute lymphoblastic leukemia.

This chain links TRBV9 with TRBJ2-5; the D gene is possibly TRBD1 (6 bases). This CDR3 comprises 15 residues. Germline lookup yields CDR1 SGDLS and CDR2 YYNGEE. V was cut by 0 bases and J by 0 bases, with 9 bases left in between. The CDR3 DNA is TGTGCCAGCAGCGTAGGGGACATCTACCAAGAGACCCAGTACTTC. As protein: CASSVGDIYQETQYF.

A few counts support this clonotype. The chain links TRBV12-3 or TRBV12-4 to TRBJ2-7, with a possible D match to TRBD1 (7 bases). Deletions cut 7 bases from V and 2 bases from J, with 18 bases between. The CDR3 consists of 15 residues. The CDR3 DNA reads as TGTGCCAGCACCTTCCGGGGGACAGTAACCTACGAGCAGTACTTC. As protein: CASTFRGTVTYEQYF.

As DNA, the CDR3 is TGCAGTGCTATTAGACCCTCCTACAATGAGCAGTTCTTC. This codes for CSAIRPSYNEQFF. The chain carries TRBV20-1 and TRBJ2-1; D uncertain. Germline loops: CDR1 DFQATT, CDR2 SNEGSKA (reference sequence). The CDR3 extends over 13 amino acids. V was cut by 4 bases and J by 0 bases, with 7 bases left in between.

The chain uses TRBV13 and TRBJ2-1; 9 positions match TRBD2. V gave up 1 base and J gave up 7 bases; unmatched junction bases: 8. This CDR3 spans 16 amino acids. Germline V gene lookup returns CDR1 PRHDT and CDR2 FYEKMQ (reference sequence). CDR3 region: CASSLAAGGPRNEQFF. The CDR3 DNA follows: TGTGCCAGCAGCTTAGCCGCGGGAGGGCCCAGGAATGAGCAGTTCTTC.

The V call is TRBV11-2, the J call TRBJ2-7; no reliable D call. V was shortened by 5 bases and J by 3 bases, with 8 bases between the two germline ends. CDR1 and CDR2 from the germline V gene are SGHAT and FQNNGV. There are 12 residues in the CDR3. The CDR3 nucleotides are TGTGCCAGCAGCCCAGACTTCTACGAGCAGTACTTC. Translation gives CASSPDFYEQYF.

The table lists this clonotype with a few counts. The chain recombines TRBV29-1 with TRBJ2-7; 7 bases match TRBD1. Germline loops: CDR1 SQVTM, CDR2 ANQGSEA. Trimming cost V 4 bases and J 9 bases; bases outside gene matches: 3. The CDR3 consists of 10 residues. CDR3: CSVAGDRQYF. DNA for the CDR3: TGCAGCGTTGCCGGGGACAGGCAGTACTTC.

This sequence joins TRBV19 and TRBJ2-4, with 7 bases matching TRBD1. The germline CDR1 and CDR2 sequences are LNHDA and SQIVND (reference sequence). The CDR3 runs to 14 residues. After removal of 8 bases from V and 8 bases from J, the junction contained 12 bases not matched to a gene. CDR3 region: CASGTGNRGYIQYF. CDR3 DNA: TGTGCCAGTGGTACCGGAAACAGGGGATACATTCAGTACTTC. Full variable domain (outside the CDR3, taken from reference TRBV19 and TRBJ2-4): DGGITQSPKYLFRKEGQNVTLSCEQNLNHDAMYWYRQDPGQGLRLIYYSQIVNDFQKGDIAEGYSVSREKKESFPLTVTSAQKNPTAFYLCASGTGNRGYIQYFGAGTRLSVL.

This chain uses TRBV7-9 with TRBJ2-6, with a weak D call TRBD1 (6 bases). With 6 bases removed from V and 0 bases from J, the gap between germline ends came to 15 bases. The CDR3 is made up of 17 amino acids. The germline gives CDR1 SEHNR, CDR2 FQNEAQ (reference sequence). In DNA, the CDR3 is TGTGCCAGCAGACGGACAGAGACTTACTCTGGGGCCAACGTCCTGACTTTC. Translating it yields CASRRTETYSGANVLTF.

Only a few counts were recorded for this clonotype. In nucleotides, the CDR3 is TGTGCCAGCAGTCTGTTAGCGGTAACCTCCTACAATGAGCAGTTCTTC. As protein: CASSLLAVTSYNEQFF. The rearrangement joins TRBV27 to TRBJ2-1; D is perhaps TRBD2 (6 bases). Germline values: CDR1 MNHEY, CDR2 SMNVEV (reference sequence). This CDR3 spans 16 amino acids. Trimming removed 5 bases at V and 0 bases at J, with 14 bases between.

This clonotype has just a few counts. The CDR3 protein is CASSSVDGLGNYGYTF. The CDR3, as DNA: TGCGCCAGCAGCTCCGTGGACGGCTTGGGAAACTATGGCTACACCTTC. V gene TRBV5-1 combines with J gene TRBJ1-2; D uncertain. This CDR3 contains 16 residues. V was shortened by 3 bases and J by 2 bases, with 17 bases between the two germline ends. Germline V CDR1 and CDR2: SGHRS, YFSETQ.

This chain uses TRBV10-3 with TRBJ2-7; no definite D call. Germline-derived CDR1 and CDR2 are ENHRY and SYGVKD. The CDR3 covers 11 residues. The V end was cut by 10 bases, the J end by 2 bases, with 9 bases between. CDR3 sequence: CATRAAYEQYF. As DNA, the CDR3 is TGTGCCACCCGGGCGGCCTACGAGCAGTACTTC.

The chain couples TRBV12-3 or TRBV12-4 to TRBJ1-1; D gene unclear. Trimming shortened V by 3 bases and J by 4 bases, and 9 bases separated the two germline ends. The CDR3 extends over 13 amino acids. CDR3 DNA: TGTGCCAGCAGTTTGCTGCGAGTCACTGAAGCTTTCTTT. Its protein is CASSLLRVTEAFF.

The V gene is TRBV27, the J gene TRBJ1-4, with D perhaps matching TRBD1 (5 bases). CDR3 length: 13 residues. Trimming stripped 2 bases from V and 8 bases from J, with 9 bases between. Germline CDR1 MNHEY, CDR2 SMNVEV (reference sequence). The CDR3 nucleotides are TGTGCCAGCAGTTTACAGGGAGGAGAAAAACTGTTTTTT. This encodes CASSLQGGEKLFF.

The V gene is TRBV5-6, the J gene TRBJ2-3; no reliable D call. The CDR3 contains 12 residues. Germline values: CDR1 SGHDT, CDR2 YYEEEE. V dropped 5 bases and J dropped 2 bases, with 6 bases sitting between them. CDR3 sequence (DNA): TGTGCCAGCAGTCAGCTCACAGATACGCAGTATTTT. This translates into CASSQLTDTQYF.

This clonotype turned up a few times. This sequence joins TRBV13 and TRBJ2-7; 10 nucleotides match TRBD2. This CDR3 is built from 20 residues. With V trimmed by 5 bases and J by 0 bases, 19 bases remained unmatched. Per the germline V gene, CDR1 is PRHDT and CDR2 is FYEKMQ (reference sequence). In DNA, the CDR3 is TGTGCCAGCAGCACGGGGTTTGGGGGACTAGCGAGAGGAGACTCCTACGAGCAGTACTTC. It translates to CASSTGFGGLARGDSYEQYF.

The sample holds a few counts of this clonotype. The chain has TRBV9 and TRBJ2-2, with D possibly called TRBD1 or TRBD2 (7 bases each). The CDR3 is made up of 14 amino acids. Germline lookup yields CDR1 SGDLS and CDR2 YYNGEE. Trimming cost V 4 bases and J 4 bases, with 11 bases left between them. The CDR3: CASSQGGSTGELFF. CDR3 nucleotides: TGTGCCAGCAGCCAGGGGGGGAGCACCGGGGAGCTGTTTTTT.

The chain combines TRBV6-1 with TRBJ2-1; TRBD1 aligns across 9 bases. The CDR3 has 15 amino acids. With 6 bases clipped from V and 4 bases from J, the junction kept 7 bases outside the gene matches. The V gene's germline CDR1 is MNHNS and CDR2 SASEGT. The CDR3 region is CASSEDRGRYNEQFF. DNA for the CDR3: TGTGCCAGCAGCGAGGACAGGGGACGATACAATGAGCAGTTCTTC.

The chain employs TRBV15 and TRBJ1-5; TRBD1 aligns across 7 bases. J lost 7 bases, V lost 5 bases, and 11 bases had no gene match. CDR3 size: 15 residues. Germline V CDR1 and CDR2: LNHNV, YYDKDF (reference sequence). The CDR3 DNA reads as TGTGCCACCAGCCGGGGACAGCCACCAGGACAGCCCCAGCATTTT. As protein: CATSRGQPPGQPQHF.

This clonotype was seen only a few times. V gene TRBV5-1 combines with J gene TRBJ1-2; tentatively, D is TRBD1 (5 bases). The germline gives CDR1 SGHRS, CDR2 YFSETQ. Trimming removed 4 bases from V and 8 bases from J, with 18 bases in between. The CDR3 runs to 14 residues. CDR3 in DNA: TGCGCCAGCAGCGGAGGGACCTCGGGTCTAGGCTACACCTTC. It encodes CASSGGTSGLGYTF.

CDR3 in DNA: TGTGCCAGCAGTCTTCGCGGGGGTAGCGACCACAATGAGCAGTTCTTC. The encoded protein is CASSLRGGSDHNEQFF. The rearrangement uses TRBV12-3 or TRBV12-4 and TRBJ2-1; TRBD2 agrees at 7 bases. The CDR3 loop spans 16 amino acids. The V segment lost 5 bases and the J segment 5 bases; nucleotides outside the gene matches: 12.

The chain has TRBV5-6 and TRBJ2-7; 8 bases agree with TRBD1. The CDR3 sequence is 16 residues long. Trimming at V came to 3 bases and at J to 5 bases, leaving 13 bases not matched to a gene. The germline CDR1 and CDR2 sequences are SGHDT and YYEEEE. The chain's CDR3 is CASSSGRTGWAHEQYF. The CDR3 DNA reads TGTGCCAGCAGCTCCGGGCGGACAGGGTGGGCCCACGAGCAGTACTTC. Full variable domain (remainder filled in from reference TRBV5-6 and TRBJ2-7): DAGVTQSPTHLIKTRGQQVTLRCSPKSGHDTVSWYQQALGQGPQFIFQYYEEEERQRGNFPDRFSGHQFPNYSSELNVNALLLGDSALYLCASSSGRTGWAHEQYFGPGTRLTVT.

The chain is built from TRBV5-1 and TRBJ1-1; D is uncertain. The V end was cut by 3 bases, the J end by 7 bases, with 10 bases between. In germline, CDR1 is SGHRS, CDR2 YFSETQ. The CDR3 contains 12 residues. The CDR3 DNA is TGCGCCAGCAGCTGGACGGGAAATGAAGCTTTCTTT. It translates to CASSWTGNEAFF.

This clonotype has a handful of counts. The chain links TRBV5-1 to TRBJ2-7; the match to TRBD2 covers 16 bases. Looked up from germline, CDR1 is SGHRS and CDR2 is YFSETQ. V shed 3 bases and J 1 base; nucleotides not matched to a gene: 1. The CDR3 loop spans 16 amino acids. The CDR3: CASSWGLAGGSYEQYF. Written as DNA, the CDR3 is TGCGCCAGCAGCTGGGGACTAGCGGGAGGGTCCTACGAGCAGTACTTC.

The chain combines TRBV5-1 with TRBJ2-3; no firm D call. Germline V gene data show CDR1 as SGHRS and CDR2 as YFSETQ. The CDR3 loop spans 13 amino acids. Trimming shortened V by 0 bases and J by 4 bases, and 6 bases separated the two germline ends. Here the CDR3 DNA reads TGCGCCAGCAGCTTGGCCGTCGCAGATACGCAGTATTTT. As protein: CASSLAVADTQYF.

This chain joins TRBV5-1 and TRBJ2-7; the D gene is possibly TRBD1 (6 bases). Trimming removed 0 bases from V and 2 bases from J, with 18 bases in between. This CDR3 spans 17 amino acids. Per germline, CDR1 SGHRS and CDR2 YFSETQ. The CDR3 nucleotides are TGCGCCAGCAGCTTGGCCCCAACAGGGACAATGACCTACGAGCAGTACTTC. Protein product: CASSLAPTGTMTYEQYF. The variable domain in full, with the rest retrieved from reference TRBV5-1 and TRBJ2-7, is KAGVTQTPRYLIKTRGQQVTLSCSPISGHRSVSWYQQTPGQGLQFLFEYFSETQRNKGNFPGRFSGRQFSNSRSEMNVSTLELGDSALYLCASSLAPTGTMTYEQYFGPGTRLTVT.

This clonotype has only a few counts. V and J are TRBV19 and TRBJ2-5, with D perhaps TRBD1 or TRBD2 (5 bases each). The CDR3 extends over 15 amino acids. Germline V gives CDR1 LNHDA, CDR2 SQIVND (reference sequence). V was cut by 7 bases and J by 5 bases, with 20 bases left in between. This CDR3 is CASTTSWGRRETQYF. CDR3 sequence (DNA): TGTGCCAGTACCACTTCGTGGGGACGTAGGGAGACCCAGTACTTC.

There are a few counts of this clonotype. This rearrangement joins TRBV21-1 to TRBJ2-1; TRBD2 was called by the table and not checked on the DNA. TRBV21-1 constitutes a pseudogene. There are 16 residues in the CDR3. The CDR3 region is CASSKVGGVSYNEQFF. CDR3 nucleotide sequence: TGTGCCAGCAGCAAAGTTGGCGGGGTCTCCTACAATGAGCAGTTCTTC.

This clonotype has more than one count but fewer than ten. The chain recombines TRBV24-1 with TRBJ2-1; D unclear. The germline V and J ends were trimmed by 5 bases and 2 bases, with 3 bases remaining between them. The CDR3 runs 12 residues. The germline gives CDR1 KGHDR, CDR2 SFDVKD. The CDR3 region is CATSVAYNEQFF. CDR3 nucleotides: TGTGCCACCAGTGTCGCCTACAATGAGCAGTTCTTC.